Here is one TCR beta chain with its context. CDR3 size: 14 residues. Germline values: CDR1 MDHEN, CDR2 SYDVKM. V was pared by 5 bases and J by 9 bases, with 14 bases between. The entry originates in a study of control samples from healthy donors and cancer patients. Measured with immunoSEQ multiplex PCR; TCRdb has only the in-frame clones, and not every one. Of over 80,000 clones in the sample, 91% are singletons; the top ten hold 15% to 19%. Material for sequencing was blood. This TCR was sampled from a man younger than 40 in good health. The chain joins TRBV28 to TRBJ1-6; D possibly corresponds to TRBD1 (6 bases). The CDR3 region is CASSPGGLGSPLHF. The DNA for the CDR3 is TGTGCCAGCAGTCCTGGGGGCCTCGGTTCACCCCTCCACTTT.